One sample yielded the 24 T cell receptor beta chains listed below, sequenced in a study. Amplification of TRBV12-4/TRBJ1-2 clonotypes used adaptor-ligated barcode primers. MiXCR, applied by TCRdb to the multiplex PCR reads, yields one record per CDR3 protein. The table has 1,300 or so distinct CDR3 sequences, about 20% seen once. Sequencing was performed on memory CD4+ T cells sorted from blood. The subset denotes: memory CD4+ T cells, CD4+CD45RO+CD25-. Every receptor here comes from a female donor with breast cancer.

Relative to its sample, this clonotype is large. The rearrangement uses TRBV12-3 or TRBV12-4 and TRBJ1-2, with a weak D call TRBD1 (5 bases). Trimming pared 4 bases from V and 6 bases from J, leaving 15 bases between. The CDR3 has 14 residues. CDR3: CASSSDRGKNGYTF. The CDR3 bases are TGTGCCAGCAGTTCCGACAGAGGAAAGAATGGCTACACCTTC.

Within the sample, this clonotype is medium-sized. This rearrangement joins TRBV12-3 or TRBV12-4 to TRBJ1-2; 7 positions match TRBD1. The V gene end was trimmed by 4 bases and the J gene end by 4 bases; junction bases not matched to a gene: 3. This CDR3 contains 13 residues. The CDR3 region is CASSSYRGYGYTF. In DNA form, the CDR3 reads TGTGCCAGCAGTTCTTACAGGGGCTATGGCTACACCTTC.

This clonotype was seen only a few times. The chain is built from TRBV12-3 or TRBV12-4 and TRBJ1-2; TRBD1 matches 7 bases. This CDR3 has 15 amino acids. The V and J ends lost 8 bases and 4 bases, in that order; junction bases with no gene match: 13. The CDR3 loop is CASATTGVLGYGYTF. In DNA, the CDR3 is TGTGCCAGCGCGACCACAGGGGTTTTGGGCTATGGCTACACCTTC.

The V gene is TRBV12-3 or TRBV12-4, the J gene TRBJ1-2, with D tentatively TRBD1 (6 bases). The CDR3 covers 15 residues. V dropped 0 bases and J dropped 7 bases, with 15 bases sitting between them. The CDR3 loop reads CASSLARTAVIGYTF. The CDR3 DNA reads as TGTGCCAGCAGTTTAGCCCGGACAGCAGTGATTGGCTACACCTTC.

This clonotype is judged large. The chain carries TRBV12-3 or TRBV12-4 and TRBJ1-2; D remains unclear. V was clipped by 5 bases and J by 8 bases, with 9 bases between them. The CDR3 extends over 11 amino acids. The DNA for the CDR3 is TGTGCCAGCAGTAAGTTCGACGGCTACACCTTC. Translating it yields CASSKFDGYTF.

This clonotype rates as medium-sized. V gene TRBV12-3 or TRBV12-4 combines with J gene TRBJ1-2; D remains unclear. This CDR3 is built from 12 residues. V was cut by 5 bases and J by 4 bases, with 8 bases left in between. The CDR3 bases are TGTGCCAGCAGTCAAAACTTCTATGGCTACACCTTC. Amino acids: CASSQNFYGYTF.

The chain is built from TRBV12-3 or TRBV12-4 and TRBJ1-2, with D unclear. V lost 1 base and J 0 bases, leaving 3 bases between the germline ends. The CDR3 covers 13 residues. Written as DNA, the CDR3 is TGTGCCAGCAGTTTAGTTTCTAACTATGGCTACACCTTC. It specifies CASSLVSNYGYTF.

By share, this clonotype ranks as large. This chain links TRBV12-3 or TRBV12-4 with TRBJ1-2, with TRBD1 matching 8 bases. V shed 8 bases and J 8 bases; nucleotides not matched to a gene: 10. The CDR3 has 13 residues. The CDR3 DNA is TGTGCCAGCGCCTACGACAGGGGACAAGGCTACACCTTC. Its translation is CASAYDRGQGYTF.

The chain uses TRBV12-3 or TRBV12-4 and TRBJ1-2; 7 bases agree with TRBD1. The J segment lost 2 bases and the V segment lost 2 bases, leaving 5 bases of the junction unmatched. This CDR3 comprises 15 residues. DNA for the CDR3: TGTGCCAGCAGTTTATACAGGGGAGGGAACTATGGCTACACCTTC. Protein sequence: CASSLYRGGNYGYTF.

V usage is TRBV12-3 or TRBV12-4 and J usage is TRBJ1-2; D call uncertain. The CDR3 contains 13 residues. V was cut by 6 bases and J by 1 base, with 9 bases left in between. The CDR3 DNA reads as TGTGCCAGCAGCCGGAGACTTAACTATGGCTACACCTTC. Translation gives CASSRRLNYGYTF.

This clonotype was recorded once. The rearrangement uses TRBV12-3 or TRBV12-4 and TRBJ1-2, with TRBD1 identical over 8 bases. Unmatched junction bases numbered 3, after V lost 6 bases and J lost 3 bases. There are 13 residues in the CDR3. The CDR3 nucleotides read TGTGCCAGCAGGCCGGACAGGGACTATGGCTACACCTTC. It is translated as CASRPDRDYGYTF.

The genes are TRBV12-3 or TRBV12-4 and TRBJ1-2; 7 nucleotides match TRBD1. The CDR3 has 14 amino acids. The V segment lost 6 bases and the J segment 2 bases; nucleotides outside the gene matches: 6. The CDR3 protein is CASSRDRENYGYTF. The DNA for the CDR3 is TGTGCCAGCAGCCGGGACAGAGAGAACTATGGCTACACCTTC.

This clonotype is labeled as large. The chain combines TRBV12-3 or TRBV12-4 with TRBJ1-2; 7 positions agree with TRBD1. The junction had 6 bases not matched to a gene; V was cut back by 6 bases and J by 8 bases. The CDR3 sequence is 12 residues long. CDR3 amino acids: CASRQGTYGYTF. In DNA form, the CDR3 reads TGTGCCAGCAGACAGGGGACATACGGCTACACCTTC.

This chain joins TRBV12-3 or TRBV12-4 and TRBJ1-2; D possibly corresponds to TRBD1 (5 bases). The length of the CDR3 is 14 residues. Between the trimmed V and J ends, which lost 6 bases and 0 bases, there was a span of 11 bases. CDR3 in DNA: TGTGCCAGCAGCCGACAGACCTCTAACTATGGCTACACCTTC. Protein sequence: CASSRQTSNYGYTF.

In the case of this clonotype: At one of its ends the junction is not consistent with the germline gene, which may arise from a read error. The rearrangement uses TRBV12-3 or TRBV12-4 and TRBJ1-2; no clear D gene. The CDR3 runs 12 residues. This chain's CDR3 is CVSSLTAYGYTF. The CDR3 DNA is TGTGTCAGCAGTTTAACGGCTTATGGCTACACCTTC.

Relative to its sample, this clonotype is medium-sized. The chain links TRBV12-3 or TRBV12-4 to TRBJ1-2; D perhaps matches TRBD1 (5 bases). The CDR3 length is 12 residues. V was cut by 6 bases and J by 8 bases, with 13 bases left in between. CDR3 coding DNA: TGTGCCAGCAGGTCGACCCAGGGAGGCTACACCTTC. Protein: CASRSTQGGYTF.

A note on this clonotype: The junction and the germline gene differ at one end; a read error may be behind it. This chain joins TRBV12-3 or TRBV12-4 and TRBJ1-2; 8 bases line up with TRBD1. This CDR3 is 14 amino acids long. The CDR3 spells CASSLGQANYGYTF. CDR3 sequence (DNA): TGTGCCAGCAGTTTGGGACAGGCTAACTATGGCTACACCTTT.

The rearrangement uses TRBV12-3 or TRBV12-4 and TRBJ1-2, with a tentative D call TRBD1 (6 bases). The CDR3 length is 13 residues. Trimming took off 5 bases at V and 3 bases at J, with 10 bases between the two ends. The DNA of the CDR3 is TGTGCCAGCAGTCGCCCAGGGGACTATGGCTACACCTTC. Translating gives CASSRPGDYGYTF.

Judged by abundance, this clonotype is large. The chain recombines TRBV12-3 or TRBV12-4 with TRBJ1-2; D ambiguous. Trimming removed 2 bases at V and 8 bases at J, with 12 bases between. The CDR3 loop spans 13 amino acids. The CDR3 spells CASSLPGINGYTF. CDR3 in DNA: TGTGCCAGCAGTTTACCGGGGATCAACGGCTACACCTTC.

CDR3 sequence reads: CASSLQAYYGYTF. The CDR3 coding sequence is TGTGCCAGCAGTTTGCAGGCTTACTATGGCTACACCTTC. V is TRBV12-3 or TRBV12-4 and J is TRBJ1-2; D is unresolved. Trimming took off 3 bases at V and 3 bases at J, with 8 bases between the two ends. This CDR3 is 13 amino acids long.

Here the CDR3 reads CASTSRPHYGYTF. CDR3 bases: TGTGCCAGCACCTCCCGGCCACACTATGGCTACACCTTC. This chain connects TRBV12-3 or TRBV12-4 to TRBJ1-2; D is undetermined. Trimming left V 7 bases short and J 3 bases short, with 12 bases between. The length of the CDR3 is 13 residues.

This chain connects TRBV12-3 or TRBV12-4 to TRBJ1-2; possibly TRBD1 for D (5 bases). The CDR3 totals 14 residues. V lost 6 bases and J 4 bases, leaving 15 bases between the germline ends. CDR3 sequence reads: CASRASGLGYGYTF. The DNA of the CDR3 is TGTGCCAGCAGAGCTTCGGGGCTGGGCTATGGCTACACCTTC.

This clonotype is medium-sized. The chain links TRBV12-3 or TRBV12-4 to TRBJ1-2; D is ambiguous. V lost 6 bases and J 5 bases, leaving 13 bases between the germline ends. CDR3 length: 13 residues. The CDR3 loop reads CASSSDGIYGYTF. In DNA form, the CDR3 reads TGTGCCAGCAGCAGCGACGGTATATATGGCTACACCTTC.

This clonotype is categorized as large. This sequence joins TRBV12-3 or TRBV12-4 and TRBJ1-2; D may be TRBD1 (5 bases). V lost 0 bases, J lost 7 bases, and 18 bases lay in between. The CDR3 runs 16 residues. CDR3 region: CASSLAWRQRLPGYTF. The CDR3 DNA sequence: TGTGCCAGCAGTTTAGCGTGGAGACAGCGACTCCCTGGCTACACCTTC.